Listed here are 23 T cell receptor beta chains from one sample, sequenced in a study of metastatic and nonmetastatic thyroid tumors (dated by TCRdb to between 2020 and 2021). No patient had received any treatment before thyroid surgery. Libraries were prepared through PCR. The run used an Illumina HiSeq 4000. TCRdb trimmed public reads at Q25 via fastp, called clones via MiXCR and kept in-frame beta chains. For this sample there are tens of thousands of clones; 20% appear just once. Around 4% of the sample goes to the ten largest clones. The sample consisted of blood. These receptors came from a female donor with papillary thyroid cancer or a benign thyroid nodule (not recorded which). Some clones in this sample may be carry-over from other donors' samples.

In its sample, this clone was seen many times. V is TRBV20-1 and J is TRBJ1-4, with a weak D call TRBD1 (6 bases). The V and J ends lost 3 bases and 8 bases respectively, with 13 bases between them. The germline gives CDR1 DFQATT, CDR2 SNEGSKA (reference sequence). This CDR3 comprises 13 residues. The CDR3 is CSASGRGEEKLFF. The CDR3 coding sequence is TGCAGTGCTAGCGGCAGGGGAGAGGAAAAACTGTTTTTT.

This clone was seen a few times. J is TRBJ1-5 and V is TRBV6-1; D remains ambiguous. This CDR3 comprises 14 residues. V gave up 8 bases and J gave up 2 bases, with 13 bases separating them. Per the germline V gene, CDR1 is MNHNS and CDR2 is SASEGT. In DNA, the CDR3 is TGTGCCAGCGGAAAACACGGGGGCAATCAGCCCCAGCATTTT. It specifies CASGKHGGNQPQHF.

To note about this clone: One end of the junction fails to match germline, which may point to a read error. Additional DNA sequences in this sample encode the identical CDR3. This chain links TRBV4-1 with TRBJ1-2, with unresolved D. The CDR3 loop spans 13 amino acids. Germline V CDR1 and CDR2: MGHRA, YSYEKL. CDR3 region: CASSSRDTYGYTF. The CDR3 DNA is TGCGCCAGCAGCTCTAGAGATACCTATGGATACACCTTC.

At least ten counts were recorded for this clone. The chain combines TRBV2 with TRBJ1-1; D is uncertain. The CDR3 has 15 residues. V was cut by 7 bases and J by 1 base, with 16 bases left in between. CDR1 is SNHLY, CDR2 FYNNEI, per germline. The CDR3 reads CASTRVSQPNTEAFF. The CDR3 DNA sequence: TGTGCCAGCACCCGGGTATCTCAACCGAACACTGAAGCTTTCTTT. The full variable domain, with the rest looked up from reference TRBV2 and TRBJ1-1, is EPEVTQTPSHQVTQMGQEVILRCVPISNHLYFYWYRQILGQKVEFLVSFYNNEISEKSEIFDDQFSVERPDGSNFTLKIRSTKLEDSAMYFCASTRVSQPNTEAFFGQGTRLTVV.

The V gene is TRBV6-5, the J gene TRBJ2-1, with 9 bases aligning to TRBD1. The CDR3 runs 16 residues. Germline trimming cut 3 bases from V and 7 bases from J; bases unmatched to any gene: 10. Looked up from germline, CDR1 is MNHEY and CDR2 is SVGAGI. The CDR3 here is CASSYIWTGVWNEQFF. For the CDR3, the DNA is TGTGCCAGCAGTTATATTTGGACAGGGGTTTGGAATGAGCAGTTCTTC.

This clone was recorded at least ten times. A read error may be the cause here, since a much bigger clone is one base away. The J gene is TRBJ2-1, the V gene TRBV11-2, with 7 positions matching TRBD2. Germline assignment: CDR1 SGHAT and CDR2 FQNNGV. V was clipped by 5 bases and J by 8 bases; unmatched bases: 12. The CDR3 covers 15 residues. CDR3 DNA sequence: TGTGCCAGCAGCCCAACCGGTACTAGCGCCCATGAGCAGTTCTTC. Amino acid sequence: CASSPTGTSAHEQFF.

This clone appeared many times. V usage is TRBV6-1 and J usage is TRBJ2-1; the D is unclear. V dropped 3 bases and J dropped 2 bases, with 11 bases sitting between them. The CDR3 sequence is 15 residues long. Germline CDR1 MNHNS, CDR2 SASEGT. The CDR3 DNA reads TGTGCCAGCAGTGACCTATTAGAAACCTACAATGAGCAGTTCTTC. This translates into CASSDLLETYNEQFF.

A note on this clone: This sequence may be a read error, since a much larger clone differs from it by one base. This chain connects TRBV6-2 or TRBV6-3 to TRBJ2-5; D is ambiguous. The CDR3 is 12 residues long. Trimming stripped 2 bases from V and 5 bases from J, with 6 bases between. Germline lookup yields CDR1 MNHEY and CDR2 SVGEGT. The CDR3 is CASSYIEETQYF. The CDR3 coding sequence is TGTGCCAGCAGTTACATAGAGGAGACCCAGTACTTC.

Worth noting for this clone: An end of the junction does not agree with germline; a read error may underlie this. The chain carries TRBV2 and TRBJ2-6; 7 nucleotides align to TRBD1. CDR1 is SNHLY, CDR2 FYNNEI, per germline. The CDR3 consists of 16 residues. The CDR3 nucleotides read TGTGCCAGCATCGGGGACAGAGGGTCTTGGGCCAACGCCCTGACTTTC. Its translation: CASIGDRGSWANALTF.

This clone was seen ten or more times. The J gene is TRBJ1-3, the V gene TRBV5-1; 7 bases are shared with TRBD1. Germline V gene sequence: CDR1 SGHRS, CDR2 YFSETQ. The CDR3 is 15 amino acids. Germline trimming cut 4 bases from V and 2 bases from J; bases unmatched to any gene: 6. This CDR3 is CASSLGQAAGNTIYF. The CDR3 nucleotides read TGCGCCAGCAGCCTAGGACAGGCGGCTGGAAACACCATATATTTT.

This clone was detected many times. The J gene is TRBJ1-3, the V gene TRBV28; unclear D gene. The germline V gene has CDR1 MDHEN and CDR2 SYDVKM. Trimming stripped 7 bases from V and 0 bases from J, with 10 bases between. The CDR3 totals 14 residues. This chain's CDR3 is CASTPVGSGNTIYF. CDR3 in DNA: TGTGCCAGCACTCCAGTCGGCTCTGGAAACACCATATATTTT. Looking up the rest from reference TRBV28 and TRBJ1-3 gives the full variable domain: DVKVTQSSRYLVKRTGEKVFLECVQDMDHENMFWYRQDPGLGLRLIYFSYDVKMKEKGDIPEGYSVSREKKERFSLILESASTNQTSMYLCASTPVGSGNTIYFGEGSWLTVV.

This clone was counted at least ten times. Relative to the germline gene, one junction end is altered; a read error may explain this. The chain employs TRBV7-3 and TRBJ1-6, with 9 bases fitting TRBD1. From germline, CDR1 is SGHTA and CDR2 FQGTGA. This CDR3 is 15 amino acids long. CDR3: CASSVTGGTNSPLHF. CDR3 DNA sequence: TGTGCCAGCAGCGTAACAGGGGGCACTAATTCACCCCTCCACTTT.

On this clone: Relative to the germline gene, one junction end is altered; a read error may explain this. The chain has TRBV6-5 and TRBJ2-7; tentatively, D is TRBD1 (6 bases). CDR1 MNHEY and CDR2 SVGAGI come from the germline V gene. This CDR3 has 16 amino acids. In DNA, the CDR3 is TGTGCCAGCACTTACTTGTGGACAGAAGACTCCTACGAGCAGTACTTC. Translating it yields CASTYLWTEDSYEQYF.

In its sample, this clone was seen many times. CDR3 protein: CASSLEGDRGYEQYF. CDR3 DNA: TGTGCCAGCAGCTTAGAGGGGGACAGGGGCTACGAGCAGTACTTC. V gene TRBV7-9 combines with J gene TRBJ2-7; 10 positions agree with TRBD1. The CDR3 runs 15 residues. Unmatched junction bases numbered 3, after V lost 1 base and J lost 3 bases. Germline CDR1 SEHNR, CDR2 FQNEAQ (reference sequence).

This clone has at least ten counts. The chain uses TRBV2 and TRBJ1-4; no firm D call. Germline CDR1 is SNHLY and CDR2 is FYNNEI. This CDR3 is 14 amino acids long. V was cut by 6 bases and J by 8 bases, with 16 bases left in between. CDR3 sequence reads: CASRTLSRNEKLFF. The CDR3 DNA is TGTGCCAGCAGGACACTCTCCAGGAACGAAAAACTGTTTTTT.

The CDR3 loop is CASRVLRPVDTEAFF. In nucleotides, the CDR3 is TGTGCCAGCAGGGTCCTTCGACCGGTGGACACTGAAGCTTTCTTT. The chain combines TRBV6-1 with TRBJ1-1; D unresolved. The CDR3 contains 15 residues. Trimming left V 6 bases short and J 3 bases short, with 17 bases between. Germline CDR1 MNHNS, CDR2 SASEGT.

At least ten counts were recorded for this clone. This chain uses TRBV12-3 or TRBV12-4 with TRBJ2-3; possibly TRBD1 for D (6 bases). V lost 6 bases, J lost 5 bases, and 12 bases lay in between. The CDR3 contains 13 residues. The DNA of the CDR3 is TGTGCCAGCAGCCGGGACAACATAGATACGCAGTATTTT. It specifies CASSRDNIDTQYF.

The sample holds one count of this clone. Relative to the germline gene, one junction end is altered; a read error may explain this. The chain recombines TRBV28 with TRBJ1-5, with D hard to call. The CDR3 consists of 12 residues. Germline CDR1 and CDR2: MDHEN and SYDVKM. CDR3 coding DNA: TGTGCCAGCAGGGCACGCAATGAGCCCCAGCATTTT. Protein: CASRARNEPQHF.

At least ten counts were recorded for this clone. The V call is TRBV10-2, the J call TRBJ2-1; 12 bases agree with TRBD2. CDR1 and CDR2 (germline): WSHSY, SAAADI. J was trimmed by 9 bases and V by 8 bases; bases with no gene match: 8. The CDR3 sequence is 14 residues long. The CDR3 sequence is CASGTSGRSSEQFF. CDR3 bases: TGCGCCAGCGGAACTAGCGGGAGGAGCAGTGAGCAGTTCTTC.

This clone was counted at least ten times. This chain joins TRBV30 and TRBJ1-1, with D perhaps TRBD1 (5 bases). Germline V gives CDR1 GTSNPN, CDR2 SVGIG (reference sequence). The CDR3 loop spans 13 amino acids. The V gene lost 5 bases and the J gene lost 4 bases, with 14 bases spanning the gap. CDR3 DNA sequence: TGTGCCTGGGGAGACAGATCTGGCACTGAAGCTTTCTTT. Its protein product is CAWGDRSGTEAFF.

Concerning this clone: Its ends do not fully match the called genes, so a read error is possible. This chain connects TRBV28 to TRBJ1-3, with D unresolved. The CDR3 is made up of 15 amino acids. CDR1 is MDHEN and CDR2 is SYDVKM in the germline V gene. The CDR3 here is CVSSSMEVKGNTIYF. The CDR3 DNA sequence: TGTGTCAGCAGTTCGATGGAGGTTAAGGGAAACACCATATATTTT.

This clone was seen at least ten times. This sequence joins TRBV28 and TRBJ2-7; D might be TRBD2 (5 bases). From germline, CDR1 is MDHEN and CDR2 SYDVKM. The V gene lost 5 bases and the J gene lost 3 bases, with 14 bases spanning the gap. The CDR3 is 14 amino acids. The CDR3 DNA follows: TGTGCCAGCAGTCAGCGGTCCTATAACTACGAGCAGTACTTC. Encoded protein: CASSQRSYNYEQYF. The full variable domain, completed using reference TRBV28 and TRBJ2-7, is DVKVTQSSRYLVKRTGEKVFLECVQDMDHENMFWYRQDPGLGLRLIYFSYDVKMKEKGDIPEGYSVSREKKERFSLILESASTNQTSMYLCASSQRSYNYEQYFGPGTRLTVT.

The sample holds a few counts of this clone. The J gene is TRBJ2-7, the V gene TRBV27; TRBD2 might be the D (5 bases). V was clipped by 1 base and J by 2 bases, with 15 bases between them. Germline CDR1 is MNHEY and CDR2 is SMNVEV (reference sequence). This CDR3 contains 16 residues. The chain's CDR3 is CASSLYKAELPYEQYF. CDR3 coding DNA: TGTGCCAGCAGTTTATATAAAGCGGAGCTTCCCTACGAGCAGTACTTC.